The 5 T cell receptor beta chains below come from one sample, sequenced in a study of blood T cell repertoires in COVID-19. The assay was immunoSEQ multiplex PCR, and TCRdb's table has in-frame clones only and misses some. This table has some 41,000 clones, about 88% appearing once. Sequences were obtained from peripheral blood. These receptors were taken from a man in his sixties with active COVID-19.

This clone was observed a few times. The chain joins TRBV3-1 (or the pseudogene TRBV3-2) to TRBJ2-1; D is unresolved. Germline-derived CDR1 and CDR2 are LGHDT and YNNKEL (reference sequence). Trimming stripped 2 bases from V and 8 bases from J, with 10 bases between. CDR3 length: 13 amino acids. CDR3 DNA sequence: TGTGCCAGCAGCCAACCTATAGCCTATGAGCAGTTCTTC. Translating it yields CASSQPIAYEQFF.

This chain's CDR3 is CASSHSGGSWNNEQFF. The CDR3 DNA reads as TGCGCCAGCAGTCACTCAGGCGGGAGCTGGAACAATGAGCAGTTCTTC. The chain combines TRBV23-1 with TRBJ2-1; 7 positions match TRBD2. TRBV23-1 falls under the ORF class, with uncertain function. V was clipped by 3 bases and J by 5 bases; unmatched bases: 10. CDR3 length: 16 residues.

The chain links TRBV29-1 to TRBJ2-3; TRBD2 is a possible D gene (6 bases). In germline, CDR1 is SQVTM, CDR2 ANQGSEA. The CDR3 spans 12 residues. With 8 bases removed from V and 4 bases from J, the gap between germline ends came to 13 bases. The CDR3 DNA reads as TGCAGCCACGGAGGGGCCGCAGATACGCAGTATTTT. Translating gives CSHGGAADTQYF.

This rearrangement joins TRBV2 to TRBJ2-3, with D perhaps matching TRBD2 (5 bases). CDR1 is SNHLY, CDR2 FYNNEI, per germline. The CDR3 runs 12 residues. Trimming stripped 3 bases from V and 6 bases from J, with 7 bases between. CDR3: CASSELADTQYF. In DNA, the CDR3 is TGTGCCAGCAGTGAGTTAGCGGATACGCAGTATTTT.

This clone was observed a single time. The V gene is TRBV19, the J gene TRBJ2-3; weak D call: TRBD2 (6 bases). Germline CDR1 is LNHDA and CDR2 is SQIVND (reference sequence). The CDR3 is 13 residues long. The V gene lost 9 bases and the J gene lost 4 bases, with 14 bases spanning the gap. The CDR3 sequence: CASLGGRADTQYF. CDR3 coding DNA: TGTGCCAGCTTGGGAGGTCGCGCAGATACGCAGTATTTT.